The clone carrying this T cell receptor (beta chain) was seen ten or more times. Antigen unknown. This entry belongs to a study of identical twins. Regarding the study as a whole: Abundant cord blood beta clonotypes carried fewer insertions; memory repertoires showed none. Within twin pairs, the out-of-frame alpha sequences they shared showed excess low generation probability. Modelling approaches yielded underestimates of out-of-frame TCR alpha sharing between monozygotic twins.

Germline V gene sequence: CDR1 DFQATT, CDR2 SNEGSKA (reference sequence). The CDR3 is 16 residues long. Trimming left V 0 bases short and J 0 bases short, with 11 bases between. Unique molecular identifiers were present on the cDNA, and a universal primer site came from template switching. TCRdb itself ran the 5' RACE reads through MiXCR, one entry per CDR3 protein. Among around 570,000 distinct CDR3 sequences listed, around 9.6% were seen once. Separately, the same data were catalogued under a study of yellow fever vaccine responses in identical twins.

This clonotype originated in a woman under 30 in good health. The V and J genes are TRBV20-1 and TRBJ2-2; D not certain. Sequenced: PBMCs. CDR3 residues: CSARDPGPTNTGELFF. In DNA, the CDR3 is TGCAGTGCTAGAGATCCAGGTCCCACGAACACCGGGGAGCTGTTTTTT.